The 11 T cell receptor beta chains listed next were all sequenced from one sample in a study of neoadjuvant anti-PD-1 for oral cavity cancer. Sample time point: after neoadjuvant nivolumab, at surgical resection. Produced via immunoSEQ multiplex PCR; TCRdb's table is partial and in-frame only. The data show approximately 15,000 clones, approximately 35% seen once. The sample here was tumor tissue, taken after nivolumab (anti-PD-1) treatment. The source of these receptors is a person aged 35-79 years with oral cavity squamous cell carcinoma.

This clone showed up just a few times. The rearrangement joins TRBV19 to TRBJ1-6; 10 bases match TRBD1. The germline V gene encodes CDR1 LNHDA and CDR2 SQIVND (reference sequence). V trimming: 3 bases; J trimming: 7 bases; junction bases outside the gene matches: 9. CDR3 length equals 17 residues. The CDR3 bases are TGTGCCAGTAGTATCCAATTGACAGGGGGCAGCAATTCACCCCTCCACTTT. It encodes CASSIQLTGGSNSPLHF. The complete variable domain, with remaining parts taken from reference TRBV19 and TRBJ1-6, reads DGGITQSPKYLFRKEGQNVTLSCEQNLNHDAMYWYRQDPGQGLRLIYYSQIVNDFQKGDIAEGYSVSREKKESFPLTVTSAQKNPTAFYLCASSIQLTGGSNSPLHFGNGTRLTVT.

There are many counts of this clone. The rearrangement links TRBV5-5 to TRBJ1-2; D is undetermined. Between the trimmed V and J ends, which lost 1 base and 2 bases, there was a span of 15 bases. The germline V gene encodes CDR1 SGHKS and CDR2 YYEKEE (reference sequence). The CDR3 consists of 16 residues. The DNA for the CDR3 is TGTGCCAGCAGCTTGAGGGCAAGGCCCAAAAACTATGGCTACACCTTC. It translates to CASSLRARPKNYGYTF.

The chain couples TRBV5-1 to TRBJ1-1; the D is unclear. Germline V gives CDR1 SGHRS, CDR2 YFSETQ. Trimming took 0 bases from V and 5 from J, leaving 14 bases between them. The CDR3 sequence is 15 residues long. The CDR3: CASSLEDPIITEAFF. CDR3 coding DNA: TGCGCCAGCAGCTTGGAGGACCCAATTATTACTGAAGCTTTCTTT.

The genes are TRBV5-6 and TRBJ2-2; no clear D. With 4 bases removed from V and 2 bases from J, the gap between germline ends came to 9 bases. The CDR3 is 14 residues long. The germline gives CDR1 SGHDT, CDR2 YYEEEE. Here the CDR3 DNA reads TGTGCCAGCAGCCTGACTCGCAACACCGGGGAGCTGTTTTTT. This codes for CASSLTRNTGELFF. The variable domain in full, with the rest retrieved from reference TRBV5-6 and TRBJ2-2, is DAGVTQSPTHLIKTRGQQVTLRCSPKSGHDTVSWYQQALGQGPQFIFQYYEEEERQRGNFPDRFSGHQFPNYSSELNVNALLLGDSALYLCASSLTRNTGELFFGEGSRLTVL.

The sample holds many counts of this clone. The chain uses TRBV6-6 and TRBJ1-2; D may be TRBD1 (6 bases). Germline-derived CDR1 and CDR2 are MNHNY and SVGAGI (reference sequence). V lost 7 bases, J lost 3 bases, and 9 bases lay in between. This CDR3 is built from 12 residues. For the CDR3, the DNA is TGTGCCAGCAATGGGGGCGACTATGGCTACACCTTC. Its protein product is CASNGGDYGYTF.

The chain carries TRBV5-1 and TRBJ1-1, with TRBD1 matching over 8 bases. Trimming at V came to 1 base and at J to 0 bases, leaving 5 bases not matched to a gene. Germline CDR1 is SGHRS and CDR2 is YFSETQ. The CDR3 sequence is 16 residues long. The CDR3 region has the DNA TGCGCCAGCAGCTTGACGGCAGGGGGCCTGAACACTGAAGCTTTCTTT. Translation: CASSLTAGGLNTEAFF. The whole variable domain, filled in from reference TRBV5-1 and TRBJ1-1, reads KAGVTQTPRYLIKTRGQQVTLSCSPISGHRSVSWYQQTPGQGLQFLFEYFSETQRNKGNFPGRFSGRQFSNSRSEMNVSTLELGDSALYLCASSLTAGGLNTEAFFGQGTRLTVV.

The gene calls are TRBV4-2 and TRBJ1-5; D is uncertain. Deletions cut 3 bases from V and 1 base from J, with 10 bases between. Germline loops: CDR1 LGHNA, CDR2 YNFKEQ. The CDR3 totals 15 residues. The CDR3 nucleotides read TGTGCCAGCAGCCACGAAGATGGAAGCAATCAGCCCCAGCATTTT. Its protein is CASSHEDGSNQPQHF.

This clone was counted only a few times. This chain connects TRBV5-1 to TRBJ1-2, with 11 bases matching TRBD1. CDR1 and CDR2 (germline): SGHRS, YFSETQ. CDR3 length: 19 residues. The J segment lost 4 bases and the V segment lost 4 bases, leaving 18 bases of the junction unmatched. For the CDR3, the DNA is TGCGCCAGCAGCCCCAGTTCCCGGGTTGGGGGACAGGGGGGCTATGGCTACACCTTC. It codes for CASSPSSRVGGQGGYGYTF.

This chain's CDR3 is CASSLGTLGQETQYF. The CDR3 DNA reads as TGCGCCAGCAGCCTCGGGACGCTAGGTCAAGAGACCCAGTACTTC. This chain uses TRBV4-3 with TRBJ2-5, with D perhaps matching TRBD1 or TRBD2 (5 bases each). The germline V gene encodes CDR1 LGHNA and CDR2 YSLEER. Trimming left V 4 bases short and J 2 bases short, with 14 bases between. This CDR3 spans 15 amino acids.

This chain uses TRBV7-3 with TRBJ2-5, with a weak D call TRBD2 (7 bases). Germline-derived CDR1 and CDR2 are SGHTA and FQGTGA. Trimming took 5 bases from V and 1 from J, leaving 8 bases between them. The CDR3 spans 13 residues. CDR3 DNA: TGTGCCAGCAGCCGGGGGGCCCAAGAGACCCAGTACTTC. It codes for CASSRGAQETQYF.

This clone was found a few times. V usage is TRBV5-1 and J usage is TRBJ2-2; 10 bases are a match to TRBD1. CDR1 and CDR2 (germline): SGHRS, YFSETQ. V lost 3 bases to trimming and J lost 6 bases; unmatched junction nucleotides: 8. This CDR3 spans 16 amino acids. In DNA form, the CDR3 reads TGCGCCAGCAGCTGGGGACAGGGGAAAGGGGCCGGGGAGCTGTTTTTT. It encodes CASSWGQGKGAGELFF. Full variable domain (remainder filled in from reference TRBV5-1 and TRBJ2-2): KAGVTQTPRYLIKTRGQQVTLSCSPISGHRSVSWYQQTPGQGLQFLFEYFSETQRNKGNFPGRFSGRQFSNSRSEMNVSTLELGDSALYLCASSWGQGKGAGELFFGEGSRLTVL.